This T cell receptor beta chain was profiled in a study of cytomegalovirus exposure and HLA in healthy donors. This PCR relied on a set of 60 Vbeta primers and 13 Jbeta primers. The data were produced by immunoSEQ multiplex PCR, yet TCRdb's version contains in-frame clones alone and is incomplete. The sample has approximately 200,000 clones, 60% to 85% seen once. Study-wide results and limits: It was approximately 160 TCR beta chains that were listed as cytomegalovirus-associated. In a later analysis, the majority of CMV-associated beta chains seemingly showed HLA restriction.

Concerning this clone: Antigen: not known.

V shed 5 bases and J shed 3 bases, with 19 bases lying between them. Germline V gene sequence: CDR1 SEHNR, CDR2 FQNEAQ (reference sequence). The CDR3 is 16 residues long. Sequencing was done on a sample of PBMCs. This rearrangement joins TRBV7-9 to TRBJ1-2; possible D gene TRBD1, 5 bases. The TCR originated in a middle-aged man in good health and CMV-seronegative. The CDR3 sequence: CASSPPRWGADYGYTF. In DNA form, the CDR3 reads TGTGCCAGCAGCCCGCCACGTTGGGGCGCAGACTATGGCTACACCTTC.